This T cell receptor beta chain was obtained from a study of PD-1 blockade in classical Hodgkin lymphoma. The protocol was immunoSEQ multiplex PCR, while the TCRdb copy is restricted to in-frame clones and leaves out a portion. The sample has about 41,000 clones, around 83% seen once; the top ten hold 5% to 6.5%. A word on this clone: Its antigen remains unknown.

All patients experienced relapse after autologous stem cell transplantation, and brentuximab vedotin exposure was variable. General observations from the study: Newly diagnosed patients reportedly trailed healthy donors in baseline TCR diversity.

The clonotype comes from a human donor with classical Hodgkin lymphoma. Sample: peripheral blood mononuclear cells (PBMCs), taken before the second cycle of nivolumab.

This chain's CDR3 is CASSLGEAGRPGELFF. In DNA, the CDR3 is TGTGCCAGCAGCTTAGGGGAAGCTGGGCGACCCGGGGAGCTGTTTTTT. V gene TRBV11-3 combines with J gene TRBJ2-2; no clear D. This CDR3 spans 16 amino acids. The germline V and J ends were trimmed by 1 base and 6 bases, with 15 bases remaining between them. Germline-derived CDR1 and CDR2 are SGHNT and YENEEA.